This TCR beta chain was recorded in a study of shared clonotypes between healthy human individuals. The germline CDR1 and CDR2 sequences are SNHLY and FYNNEI. V was clipped by 3 bases and J by 0 bases, with 10 bases between them. The CDR3 is made up of 15 amino acids. TCRdb's copy holds only in-frame clones and misses some; the assay was immunoSEQ multiplex PCR. The sample gives some 2,000,000 clones, approximately 95% of which show up once; 0.1% to 0.15% is in the top ten. About this clone: The same CDR3 is also encoded by other DNA sequences in this sample.

The specimen was naive CD4+ T cells sorted from blood. Stated subset: CD45RA+ positively selected. This clonotype was obtained from a man younger than 35 in good health. This chain uses TRBV2 with TRBJ2-3; D not resolved. The chain's CDR3 is CASSEGSTSTDTQYF. In DNA, the CDR3 is TGTGCCAGCAGTGAGGGCAGCACTAGCACAGATACGCAGTATTTT.